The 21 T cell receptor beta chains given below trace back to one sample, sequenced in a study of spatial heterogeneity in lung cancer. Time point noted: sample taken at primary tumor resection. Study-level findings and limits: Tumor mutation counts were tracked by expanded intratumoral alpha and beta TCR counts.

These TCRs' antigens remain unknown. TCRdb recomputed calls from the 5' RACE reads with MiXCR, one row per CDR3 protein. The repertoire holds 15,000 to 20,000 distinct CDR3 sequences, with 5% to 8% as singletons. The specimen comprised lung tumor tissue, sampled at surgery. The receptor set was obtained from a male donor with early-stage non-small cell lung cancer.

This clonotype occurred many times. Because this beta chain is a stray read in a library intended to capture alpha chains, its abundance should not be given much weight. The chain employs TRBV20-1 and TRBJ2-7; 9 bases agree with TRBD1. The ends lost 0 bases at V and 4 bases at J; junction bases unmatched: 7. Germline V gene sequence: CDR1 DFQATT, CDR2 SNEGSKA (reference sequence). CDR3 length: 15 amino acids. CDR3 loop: CSARDPGQGFYEQYF. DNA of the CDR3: TGCAGTGCTAGAGACCCGGGACAGGGTTTTTACGAGCAGTACTTC.

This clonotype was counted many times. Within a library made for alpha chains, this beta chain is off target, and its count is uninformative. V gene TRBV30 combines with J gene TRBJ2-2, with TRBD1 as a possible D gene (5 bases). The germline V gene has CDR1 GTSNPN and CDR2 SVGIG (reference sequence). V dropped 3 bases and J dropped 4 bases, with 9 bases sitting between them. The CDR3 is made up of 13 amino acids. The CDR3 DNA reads TGTGCCTGGAGCCCAGGGTTCACCGGGGAGCTGTTTTTT. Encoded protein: CAWSPGFTGELFF.

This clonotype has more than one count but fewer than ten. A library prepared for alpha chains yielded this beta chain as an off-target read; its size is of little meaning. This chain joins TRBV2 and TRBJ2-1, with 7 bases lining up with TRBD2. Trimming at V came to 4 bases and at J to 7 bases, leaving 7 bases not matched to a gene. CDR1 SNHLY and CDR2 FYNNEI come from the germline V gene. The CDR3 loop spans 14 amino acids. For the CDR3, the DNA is TGTGCCAGCAGTGCCACTAGCGTACGAAATGAGCAGTTCTTC. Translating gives CASSATSVRNEQFF.

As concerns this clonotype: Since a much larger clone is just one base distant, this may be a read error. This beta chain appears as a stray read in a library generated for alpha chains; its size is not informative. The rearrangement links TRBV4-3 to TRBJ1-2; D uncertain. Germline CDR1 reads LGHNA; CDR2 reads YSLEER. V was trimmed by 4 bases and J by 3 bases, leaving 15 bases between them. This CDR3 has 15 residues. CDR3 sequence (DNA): TGCGCCAGCAGCCGAGTTTGGAAGGGAGACTATGGCTACACCTTC. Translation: CASSRVWKGDYGYTF.

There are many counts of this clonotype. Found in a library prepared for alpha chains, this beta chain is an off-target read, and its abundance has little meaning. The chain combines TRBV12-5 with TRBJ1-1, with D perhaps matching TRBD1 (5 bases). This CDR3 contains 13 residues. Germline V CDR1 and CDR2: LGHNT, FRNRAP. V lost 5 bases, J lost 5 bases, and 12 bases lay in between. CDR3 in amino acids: CASGDDSVTEAFF. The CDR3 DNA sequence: TGTGCTAGTGGTGATGACAGTGTTACTGAAGCTTTCTTT.

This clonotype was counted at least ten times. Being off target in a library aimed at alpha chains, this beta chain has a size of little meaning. This CDR3 is CAISPGQGVGAEAFF. DNA for the CDR3: TGTGCCATCAGCCCAGGACAGGGGGTCGGAGCTGAAGCTTTCTTT. The rearrangement joins TRBV10-3 to TRBJ1-1; TRBD1 matches 10 bases. Germline loops: CDR1 ENHRY, CDR2 SYGVKD. The CDR3 is made up of 15 amino acids. After removal of 6 bases from V and 6 bases from J, the junction contained 10 bases not matched to a gene.

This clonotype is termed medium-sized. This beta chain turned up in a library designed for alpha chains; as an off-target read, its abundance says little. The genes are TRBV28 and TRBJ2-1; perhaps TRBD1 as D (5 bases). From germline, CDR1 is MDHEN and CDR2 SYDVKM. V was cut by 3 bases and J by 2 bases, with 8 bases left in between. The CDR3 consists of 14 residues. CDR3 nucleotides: TGTGCCAGCAGTTTGACAGTAACCTACAATGAGCAGTTCTTC. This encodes CASSLTVTYNEQFF.

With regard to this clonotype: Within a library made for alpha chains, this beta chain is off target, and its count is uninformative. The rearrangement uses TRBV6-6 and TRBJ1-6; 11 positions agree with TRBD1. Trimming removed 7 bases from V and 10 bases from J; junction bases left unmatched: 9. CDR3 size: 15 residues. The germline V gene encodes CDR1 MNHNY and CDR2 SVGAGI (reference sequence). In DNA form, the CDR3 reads TGTGCCAGCATTGAAGCCGGGACAGGGGGATCACCCCTCCACTTT. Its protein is CASIEAGTGGSPLHF.

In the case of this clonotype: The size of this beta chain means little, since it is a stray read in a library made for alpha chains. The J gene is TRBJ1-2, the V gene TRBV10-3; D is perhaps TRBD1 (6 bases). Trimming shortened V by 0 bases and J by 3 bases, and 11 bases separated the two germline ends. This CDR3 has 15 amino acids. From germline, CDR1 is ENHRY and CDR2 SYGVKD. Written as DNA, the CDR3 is TGTGCCATCAGTGAGTCTGGCAGGGGAGACTATGGCTACACCTTC. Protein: CAISESGRGDYGYTF.

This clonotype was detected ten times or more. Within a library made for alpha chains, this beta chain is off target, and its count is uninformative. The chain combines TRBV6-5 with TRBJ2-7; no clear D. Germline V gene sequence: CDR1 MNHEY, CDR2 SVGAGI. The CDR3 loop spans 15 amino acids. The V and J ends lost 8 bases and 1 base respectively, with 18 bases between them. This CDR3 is CASRSLQVSSYEQYF. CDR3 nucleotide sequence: TGTGCCAGCCGATCGCTCCAGGTGTCGTCCTACGAGCAGTACTTC.

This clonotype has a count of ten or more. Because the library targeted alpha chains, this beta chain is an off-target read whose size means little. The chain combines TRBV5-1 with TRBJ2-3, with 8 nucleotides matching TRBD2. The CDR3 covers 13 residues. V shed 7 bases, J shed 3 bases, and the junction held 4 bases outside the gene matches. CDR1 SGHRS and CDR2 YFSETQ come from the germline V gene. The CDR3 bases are TGCGCCAGCGCGAGCGGGAGAACAGATACGCAGTATTTT. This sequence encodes CASASGRTDTQYF.

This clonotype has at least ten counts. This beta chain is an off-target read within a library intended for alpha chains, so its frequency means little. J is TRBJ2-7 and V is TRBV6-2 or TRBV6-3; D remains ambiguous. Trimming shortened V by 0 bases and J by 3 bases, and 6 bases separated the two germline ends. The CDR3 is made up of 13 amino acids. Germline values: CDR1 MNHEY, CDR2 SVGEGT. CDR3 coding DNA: TGTGCCAGCAGTTACTCGCGAAACTACGAGCAGTACTTC. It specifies CASSYSRNYEQYF.

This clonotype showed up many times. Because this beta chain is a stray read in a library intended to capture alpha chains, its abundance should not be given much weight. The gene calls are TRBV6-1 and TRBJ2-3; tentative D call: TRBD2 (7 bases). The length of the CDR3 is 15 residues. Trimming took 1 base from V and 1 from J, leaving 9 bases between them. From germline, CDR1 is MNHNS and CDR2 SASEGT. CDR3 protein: CASSEEGGGTDTQYF. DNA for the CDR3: TGTGCCAGCAGTGAAGAGGGGGGGGGCACAGATACGCAGTATTTT.

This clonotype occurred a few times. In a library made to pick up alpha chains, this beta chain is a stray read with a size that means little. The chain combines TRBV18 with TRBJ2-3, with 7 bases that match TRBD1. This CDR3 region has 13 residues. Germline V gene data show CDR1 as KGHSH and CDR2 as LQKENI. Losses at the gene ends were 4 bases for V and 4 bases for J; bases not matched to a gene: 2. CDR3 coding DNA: TGTGCCAGCTCACTGCAGGGGGCAGATACGCAGTATTTT. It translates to CASSLQGADTQYF. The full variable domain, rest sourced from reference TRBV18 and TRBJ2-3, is NAGVMQNPRHLVRRRGQEARLRCSPMKGHSHVYWYRQLPEEGLKFMVYLQKENIIDESGMPKERFSAEFPKEGPSILRIQQVVRGDSAAYFCASSLQGADTQYFGPGTRLTVL.

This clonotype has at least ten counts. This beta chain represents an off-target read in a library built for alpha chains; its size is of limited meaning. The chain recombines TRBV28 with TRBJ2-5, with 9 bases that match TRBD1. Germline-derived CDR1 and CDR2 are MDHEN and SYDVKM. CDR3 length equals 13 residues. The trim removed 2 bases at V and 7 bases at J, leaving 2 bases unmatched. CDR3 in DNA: TGTGCCAGCAGTTTAACGGGACAGGGGACCCAGTACTTC. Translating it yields CASSLTGQGTQYF.

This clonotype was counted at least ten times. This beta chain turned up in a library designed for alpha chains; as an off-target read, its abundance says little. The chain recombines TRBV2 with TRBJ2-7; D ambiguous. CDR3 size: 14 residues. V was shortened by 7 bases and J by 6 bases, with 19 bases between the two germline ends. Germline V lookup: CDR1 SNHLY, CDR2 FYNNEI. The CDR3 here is CASTKGRSRSEQYF. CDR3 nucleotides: TGTGCCAGCACGAAGGGCCGCTCCCGCAGCGAGCAGTACTTC.

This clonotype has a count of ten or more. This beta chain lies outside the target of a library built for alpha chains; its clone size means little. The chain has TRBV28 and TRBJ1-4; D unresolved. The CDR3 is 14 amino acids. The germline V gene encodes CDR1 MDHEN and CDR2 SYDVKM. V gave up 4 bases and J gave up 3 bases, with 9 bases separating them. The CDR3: CASSYPPANEKLFF. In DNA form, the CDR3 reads TGTGCCAGCAGTTACCCCCCGGCTAATGAAAAACTGTTTTTT.

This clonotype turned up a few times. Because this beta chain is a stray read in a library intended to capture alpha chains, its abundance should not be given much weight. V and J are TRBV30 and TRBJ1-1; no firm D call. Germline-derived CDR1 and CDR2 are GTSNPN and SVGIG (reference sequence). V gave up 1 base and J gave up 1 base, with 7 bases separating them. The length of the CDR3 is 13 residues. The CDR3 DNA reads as TGTGCCTGGAGTGCAGATTCGAACACTGAAGCTTTCTTT. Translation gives CAWSADSNTEAFF. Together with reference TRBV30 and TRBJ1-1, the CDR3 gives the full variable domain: SQTIHQWPATLVQPVGSPLSLECTVEGTSNPNLYWYRQAAGRGLQLLFYSVGIGQISSEVPQNLSASRPQDRQFILSSKKLLLSDSGFYLCAWSADSNTEAFFGQGTRLTVV.

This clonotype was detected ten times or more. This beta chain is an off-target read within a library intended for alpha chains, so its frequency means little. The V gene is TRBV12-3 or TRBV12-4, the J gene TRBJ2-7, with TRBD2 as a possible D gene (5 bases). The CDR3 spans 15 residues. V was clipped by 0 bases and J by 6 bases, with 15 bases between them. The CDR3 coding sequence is TGTGCCAGCAGTTTAGCCTCCGCGGAGGTAGGCGAGCAGTACTTC. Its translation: CASSLASAEVGEQYF.

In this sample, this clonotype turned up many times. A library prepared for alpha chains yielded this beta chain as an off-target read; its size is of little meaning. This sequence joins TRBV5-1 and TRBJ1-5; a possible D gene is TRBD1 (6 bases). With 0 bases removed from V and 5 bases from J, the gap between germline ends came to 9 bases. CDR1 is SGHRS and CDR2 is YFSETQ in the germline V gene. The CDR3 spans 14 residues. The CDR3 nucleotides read TGCGCCAGCAGCTTGGGACAGGTCTATCAGCCCCAGCATTTT. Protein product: CASSLGQVYQPQHF.

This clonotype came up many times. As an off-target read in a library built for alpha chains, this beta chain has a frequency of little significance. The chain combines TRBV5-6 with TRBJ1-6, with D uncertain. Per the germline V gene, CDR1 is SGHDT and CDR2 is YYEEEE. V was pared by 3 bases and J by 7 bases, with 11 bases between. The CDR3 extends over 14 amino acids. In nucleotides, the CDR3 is TGTGCCAGCAGCTCCGGAATGGGCAATTCACCCCTCCACTTT. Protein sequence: CASSSGMGNSPLHF.